This T cell receptor (beta chain) derives from a study of T cell responses to AZD1222 COVID-19 vaccine. Clones were sequenced by immunoSEQ multiplex PCR, and TCRdb holds only the in-frame ones, with some missing. The table lists more than 250,000 clones, approximately 95% of them singletons, with 0.55% in the top ten. This CDR3 region has 14 residues. Trimming left V 5 bases short and J 1 base short, with 11 bases between. Germline V gene data show CDR1 as ENHRY and CDR2 as SYGVKD. To note about this clone: Its antigen remains unidentified.

Study-level results: Recipients of two AZD1222 doses showed rising Spike-specific TCR breadth and depth. Regions 160-218 and 743-854 held dominance among vaccine-associated CD4 TCRs, which spanned spike.

This clonotype was sampled from an adult in good health. The rearrangement uses TRBV10-3 and TRBJ1-1, with D tentatively TRBD1 (5 bases). The material was peripheral blood, obtained on day 0 of AZD1222 vaccination. CDR3 DNA sequence: TGTGCCATCAGTCGGGACGCTGGGAACACTGAAGCTTTCTTT. Translated, it gives CAISRDAGNTEAFF.